One T cell receptor (beta chain) is described in this entry. The sample is drawn from a study of PD-L1 blockade in urothelial cancer. Trimming removed 5 bases from V and 3 bases from J; junction bases left unmatched: 8. The length of the CDR3 is 17 residues. Germline V gene lookup returns CDR1 MNHEY and CDR2 SMNVEV (reference sequence). Time point reported: pretreatment peripheral blood. Assay used: immunoSEQ multiplex PCR; TCRdb lists only in-frame clones, some missing. This sample yields roughly 63,000 clones, of which roughly 79% are seen a single time; about 2.9% belongs to the top ten. This specimen was PBMCs, taken around atezolizumab (anti-PD-L1) treatment. This chain links TRBV27 with TRBJ2-7; TRBD2 matches 15 bases. This TCR derives from a man aged 70-80 years with urothelial cancer. CDR3 sequence reads: CASSPPGLAGGVYEQYF. The CDR3 bases are TGTGCCAGCAGTCCCCCGGGACTAGCGGGAGGAGTCTACGAGCAGTACTTC.